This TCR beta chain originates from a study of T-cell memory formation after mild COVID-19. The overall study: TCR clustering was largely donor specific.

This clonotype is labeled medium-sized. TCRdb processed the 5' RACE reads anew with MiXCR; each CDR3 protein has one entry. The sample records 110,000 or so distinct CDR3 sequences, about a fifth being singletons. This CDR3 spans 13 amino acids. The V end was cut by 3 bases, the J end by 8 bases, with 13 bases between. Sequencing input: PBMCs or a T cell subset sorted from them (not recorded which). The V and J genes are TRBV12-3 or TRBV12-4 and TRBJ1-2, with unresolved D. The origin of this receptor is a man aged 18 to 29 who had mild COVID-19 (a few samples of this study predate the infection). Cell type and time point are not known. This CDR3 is CASSFNSLRGYTF. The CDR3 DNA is TGTGCCAGCAGTTTTAACAGCTTGAGGGGCTACACCTTC.